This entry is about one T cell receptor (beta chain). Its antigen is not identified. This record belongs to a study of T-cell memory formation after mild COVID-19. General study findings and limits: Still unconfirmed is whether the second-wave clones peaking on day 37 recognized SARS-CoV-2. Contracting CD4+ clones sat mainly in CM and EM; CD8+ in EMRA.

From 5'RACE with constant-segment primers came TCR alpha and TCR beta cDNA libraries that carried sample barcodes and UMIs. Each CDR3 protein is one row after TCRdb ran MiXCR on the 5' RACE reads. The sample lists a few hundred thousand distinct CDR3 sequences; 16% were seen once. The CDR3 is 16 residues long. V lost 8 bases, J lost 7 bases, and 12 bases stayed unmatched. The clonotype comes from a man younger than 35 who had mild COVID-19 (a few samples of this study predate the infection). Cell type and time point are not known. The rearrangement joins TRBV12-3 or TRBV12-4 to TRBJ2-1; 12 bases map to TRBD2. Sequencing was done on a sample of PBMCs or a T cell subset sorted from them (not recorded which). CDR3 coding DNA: TGTGCCAGCCTCCCGTATTCGACTAGCGGGGGTAATGAGCAGTTCTTC. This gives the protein CASLPYSTSGGNEQFF.